The present T cell receptor (beta chain) was sequenced within a study of blood T cell repertoires in COVID-19. Study-wide background: Collection of acute and convalescent COVID-19 samples took place in the United States, Italy and Spain. T cells, B-cell-depleted T cells, or PBMCs provided the cDNA or gDNA that served as material.

CDR1 and CDR2 (germline): ENHRY, SYGVKD. J was trimmed by 10 bases and V by 2 bases; bases with no gene match: 17. The CDR3 is 17 residues long. Measured with immunoSEQ multiplex PCR; TCRdb has only the in-frame clones, and not every one. The sample holds fewer than 130,000 clones, less than 85% seen once. The rearrangement joins TRBV10-3 to TRBJ2-5; 9 positions match TRBD1. Sequencing was carried out using peripheral blood. This clonotype was obtained from a woman older than 75 with acute or convalescent COVID-19. The CDR3 DNA follows: TGTGCCATCAGTGAGCCCCTCGTGGGACAGGGTCCGGGGAGCCAGTACTTC. As protein: CAISEPLVGQGPGSQYF.